What follows describes a single T cell receptor (beta chain). Its antigen is currently unknown. The data belong to a study of beta chain features in type 1 diabetes. About the study: Cell yields, gender and age were comparable in patients and healthy donors. Overall study findings and caveats: PCR might show a preference for shorter templates, equally across patients and controls. Moderately but significantly shorter TCRB CDR3s were found in Type 1 diabetes patients in all four CD4+ subsets.

CD45RO/CCR7/CD25/CD127/CD95/CD27 sorting isolated CD4+ naive, central memory, regulatory and stem cell-like memory cells. The germline CDR1 and CDR2 sequences are SGHRS and YFSETQ. The V end was cut by 0 bases, the J end by 6 bases, with 16 bases between. The length of the CDR3 is 15 residues. As every portion of the isolated RNA was reverse transcribed, the sequencing read expressed TCRB transcripts. For naive, central memory and regulatory T cell samples, reads averaged around 3.5 million. Profiling relied on immunoSEQ multiplex PCR, and the TCRdb table lists in-frame clones only, not all of them. The data contain 300,000 to 450,000 clones, roughly 9.8% of them seen just once; the ten biggest clones take up 0.55% to 0.75%.

The rearrangement links TRBV5-1 to TRBJ2-7, with D possibly TRBD1 on 6 matching bases. This TCR was sampled from a man aged 30-40 years with type 1 diabetes. The sequencing input was central memory CD4+ T cells from blood. CDR3 amino acids: CASSLEMGHTSEQYF. The CDR3 coding sequence is TGCGCCAGCAGCTTGGAAATGGGACACACGTCCGAGCAGTACTTC.